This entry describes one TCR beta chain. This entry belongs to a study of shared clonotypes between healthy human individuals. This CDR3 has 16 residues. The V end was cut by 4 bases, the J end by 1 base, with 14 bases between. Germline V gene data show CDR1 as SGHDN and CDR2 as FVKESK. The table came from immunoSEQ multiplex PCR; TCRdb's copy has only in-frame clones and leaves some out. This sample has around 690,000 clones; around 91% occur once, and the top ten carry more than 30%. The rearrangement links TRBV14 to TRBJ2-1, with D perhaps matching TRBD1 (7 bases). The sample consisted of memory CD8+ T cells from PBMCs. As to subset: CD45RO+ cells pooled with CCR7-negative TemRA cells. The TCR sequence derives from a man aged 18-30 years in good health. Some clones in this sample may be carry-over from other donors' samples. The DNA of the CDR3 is TGTGCCAGCAGCCGAACCCCAGGGGGGTCCTACAATGAGCAGTTCTTC. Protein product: CASSRTPGGSYNEQFF.